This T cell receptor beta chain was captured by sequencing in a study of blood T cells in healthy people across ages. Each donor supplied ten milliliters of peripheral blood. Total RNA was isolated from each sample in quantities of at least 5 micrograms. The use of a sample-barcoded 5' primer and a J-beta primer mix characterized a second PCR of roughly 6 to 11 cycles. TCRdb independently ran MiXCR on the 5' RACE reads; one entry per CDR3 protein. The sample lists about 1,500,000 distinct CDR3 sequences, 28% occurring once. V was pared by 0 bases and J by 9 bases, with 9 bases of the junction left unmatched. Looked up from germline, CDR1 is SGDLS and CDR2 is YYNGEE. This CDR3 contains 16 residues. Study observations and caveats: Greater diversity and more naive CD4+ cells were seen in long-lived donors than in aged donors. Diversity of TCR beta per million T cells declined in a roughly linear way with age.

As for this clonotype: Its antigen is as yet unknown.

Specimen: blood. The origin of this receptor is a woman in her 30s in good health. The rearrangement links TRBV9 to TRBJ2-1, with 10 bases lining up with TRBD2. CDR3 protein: CASSVALAGIWGEQFF. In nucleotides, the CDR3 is TGTGCCAGCAGCGTAGCACTAGCGGGGATCTGGGGTGAGCAGTTCTTC.